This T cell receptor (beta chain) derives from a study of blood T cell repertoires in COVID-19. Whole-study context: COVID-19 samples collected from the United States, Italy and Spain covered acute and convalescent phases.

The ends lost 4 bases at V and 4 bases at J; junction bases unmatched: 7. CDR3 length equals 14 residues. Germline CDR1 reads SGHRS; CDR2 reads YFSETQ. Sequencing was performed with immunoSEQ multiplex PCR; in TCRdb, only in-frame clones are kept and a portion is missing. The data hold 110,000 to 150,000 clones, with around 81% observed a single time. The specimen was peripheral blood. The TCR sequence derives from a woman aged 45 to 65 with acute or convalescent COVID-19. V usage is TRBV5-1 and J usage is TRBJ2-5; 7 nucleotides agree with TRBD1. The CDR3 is CASSLEQGRETQYF. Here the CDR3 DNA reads TGCGCCAGCAGCCTAGAACAGGGGAGAGAGACCCAGTACTTC.